This TCR beta chain was identified in a study of blood T cell repertoires in COVID-19. On the study more broadly: Donors in the United States, Italy and Spain gave samples during acute or convalescent COVID-19.

Enrolled through a virtual design, the participants were between 18 and 89 years of age and came from 24 US areas. Participant reports of clinical history set cohort assignment. The ends lost 2 bases at V and 1 base at J; junction bases unmatched: 8. The CDR3 is 19 residues long. Germline assignment: CDR1 MNHEY and CDR2 SMNVEV (reference sequence). Authors' analysis steps: Reference gene primer amplification in the assay estimated nucleated cell counts. Produced via immunoSEQ multiplex PCR; TCRdb's table is partial and in-frame only. V, J and clone size derive from that table, while D and trimming were established from the DNA sequence. The table has about 46,000 clones, 86% seen once.

Sequenced input: PBMCs or T cells enriched from blood (not recorded which). V gene TRBV27 combines with J gene TRBJ2-1; 13 nucleotides match TRBD2. This TCR came from a woman aged 50 to 65 who had recovered from COVID-19. CDR3 sequence reads: CASSLNGLAGVGSYNEQFF. CDR3 DNA sequence: TGTGCCAGCAGTTTAAATGGACTAGCGGGAGTAGGGTCCTACAATGAGCAGTTCTTC.